The 32 T cell receptor beta chains in this list originate from one sample, sequenced in a study of patients and donors after allogeneic stem cell transplantation. One entry per CDR3 protein, called by TCRdb with MiXCR from the RT-PCR reads. The data contain roughly 200,000 distinct CDR3 sequences, 40% to 45% of them singletons. Sequences were obtained from blood, either unsorted or a sorted T cell fraction (not recorded which). These receptors were collected from a human donor who was either an allogeneic HSCT recipient or a stem cell or donor lymphocyte infusion donor (not recorded which). It is not recorded whose cells these are; they may come from a transplant donor.

The chain joins TRBV6-6 to TRBJ2-7; no firm D call. The CDR3 has 13 residues. Trimming shortened V by 2 bases and J by 5 bases, and 10 bases separated the two germline ends. Germline V gene sequence: CDR1 MNHNY, CDR2 SVGAGI (reference sequence). The CDR3 spells CASSYVLRNEQYF. CDR3 DNA: TGTGCCAGCAGTTACGTCCTCAGGAACGAGCAGTACTTC.

This chain joins TRBV7-9 and TRBJ2-7, with a tentative D call TRBD2 (5 bases). V was shortened by 3 bases and J by 2 bases, with 11 bases between the two germline ends. Per the germline V gene, CDR1 is SEHNR and CDR2 is FQNEAQ (reference sequence). There are 14 residues in the CDR3. The CDR3 protein is CASSFVRVPYEQYF. DNA for the CDR3: TGTGCCAGCAGCTTTGTGAGGGTCCCCTACGAGCAGTACTTC. Full variable domain (rest looked up from reference TRBV7-9 and TRBJ2-7): DTGVSQNPRHKITKRGQNVTFRCDPISEHNRLYWYRQTLGQGPEFLTYFQNEAQLEKSRLLSDRFSAERPKGSFSTLEIQRTEQGDSAMYLCASSFVRVPYEQYFGPGTRLTVT.

The genes are TRBV25-1 and TRBJ2-3, with 8 positions matching TRBD2. The CDR3 is 15 amino acids. CDR1 is MGHDK, CDR2 SYGVNS, per germline. Trimming took 4 bases from V and 2 from J; bases not matched to a gene: 5. As DNA, the CDR3 is TGTGCCAGCAGTGGACTAGCGTCTTACACAGATACGCAGTATTTT. This gives the protein CASSGLASYTDTQYF. The whole variable domain, filled in from reference TRBV25-1 and TRBJ2-3, reads EADIYQTPRYLVIGTGKKITLECSQTMGHDKMYWYQQDPGMELHLIHYSYGVNSTEKGDLSSESTVSRIRTEHFPLTLESARPSHTSQYLCASSGLASYTDTQYFGPGTRLTVL.

Written as DNA, the CDR3 is TGTGCCAGTAGTATAGAGGCAGGTAATCAGCCCCAGCATTTT. Encoded protein: CASSIEAGNQPQHF. The V call is TRBV19, the J call TRBJ1-5, with unresolved D. CDR3 length equals 14 residues. The germline V gene has CDR1 LNHDA and CDR2 SQIVND (reference sequence). V was shortened by 0 bases and J by 4 bases, with 7 bases between the two germline ends.

The chain combines TRBV7-9 with TRBJ2-5, with 7 nucleotides matching TRBD1. The ends lost 5 bases at V and 3 bases at J; junction bases unmatched: 9. The CDR3 is 15 residues long. Germline lookup yields CDR1 SEHNR and CDR2 FQNEAQ (reference sequence). The CDR3 here is CASSIRQGWEETQYF. CDR3 coding DNA: TGTGCCAGCAGCATCAGACAGGGCTGGGAAGAGACCCAGTACTTC.

The chain recombines TRBV12-3 or TRBV12-4 with TRBJ2-3; D ambiguous. The CDR3 is 12 amino acids. The V and J ends lost 3 bases and 10 bases respectively, with 11 bases between them. As DNA, the CDR3 is TGTGCCAGCAGTTTGTTCGGGTCTTCGCAGTATTTT. Residues: CASSLFGSSQYF.

The chain has TRBV6-2 or TRBV6-3 and TRBJ2-7, with D hard to call. Trimming cost V 0 bases and J 3 bases, with 9 bases left between them. The germline V gene has CDR1 MNHEY and CDR2 SVGEGT. The length of the CDR3 is 14 residues. The DNA for the CDR3 is TGTGCCAGCAGTTACTCGTCGTCAAACTACGAGCAGTACTTC. Protein sequence: CASSYSSSNYEQYF.

In this sample, this clonotype turned up a few times. V gene TRBV12-3 or TRBV12-4 combines with J gene TRBJ1-4; weak D call: TRBD1 (5 bases). The CDR3 has 14 amino acids. Trimming took off 6 bases at V and 4 bases at J, with 12 bases between the two ends. This CDR3 reads CASSCDSCNEKLFF. DNA of the CDR3: TGTGCCAGCAGCTGCGACAGCTGTAATGAAAAACTGTTTTTT.

This clonotype occurred a few times. CDR3 nucleotides: TGCAGCGTGATGACGGTCTCTGGAAACACCATATATTTT. This sequence encodes CSVMTVSGNTIYF. The genes are TRBV29-1 and TRBJ1-3; D remains unclear. CDR3 length equals 13 residues. Germline V lookup: CDR1 SQVTM, CDR2 ANQGSEA. The V gene lost 6 bases and the J gene lost 0 bases, with 9 bases spanning the gap. Full variable domain (rest looked up from reference TRBV29-1 and TRBJ1-3): SAVISQKPSRDICQRGTSLTIQCQVDSQVTMMFWYRQQPGQSLTLIATANQGSEATYESGFVIDKFPISRPNLTFSTLTVSNMSPEDSSIYLCSVMTVSGNTIYFGEGSWLTVV.

This clonotype has only one observation. The chain is built from TRBV20-1 and TRBJ2-3; TRBD2 aligns across 10 bases. CDR1 is DFQATT, CDR2 SNEGSKA, per germline (reference sequence). The CDR3 is 14 amino acids. Unmatched junction bases numbered 8, after V lost 5 bases and J lost 6 bases. The CDR3 DNA reads TGCAGTGCTCGTCTAGCGGGAGTAGGGGATACGCAGTATTTT. This translates into CSARLAGVGDTQYF.

The rearrangement uses TRBV6-2 or TRBV6-3 and TRBJ2-7; no firm D call. The CDR3 loop spans 16 amino acids. In germline, CDR1 is MNHEY, CDR2 SVGEGT. V dropped 10 bases and J dropped 0 bases, with 22 bases sitting between them. CDR3 protein: CATANPRTDRSYEQYF. CDR3 nucleotide sequence: TGTGCCACCGCTAATCCGAGGACGGACCGCTCCTACGAGCAGTACTTC.

This clonotype was observed a few times. The V call is TRBV30, the J call TRBJ1-5; D might be TRBD1 (5 bases). The CDR3 is 13 residues long. Germline CDR1 GTSNPN, CDR2 SVGIG (reference sequence). Between the trimmed V and J ends, which lost 0 bases and 10 bases, there was a span of 13 bases. The CDR3 DNA reads TGTGCCTGGAGTGTAGCGGGGGTTGGCCCCCAGCATTTT. It is translated as CAWSVAGVGPQHF.

This clonotype has a handful of counts. This sequence joins TRBV2 and TRBJ1-2; D possibly corresponds to TRBD1 (6 bases). V gave up 5 bases and J gave up 8 bases, with 18 bases separating them. The germline V gene has CDR1 SNHLY and CDR2 FYNNEI. The CDR3 has 14 amino acids. CDR3 sequence reads: CASSLTGGSQGYTF. The DNA for the CDR3 is TGTGCCAGCAGTTTGACAGGCGGGAGTCAAGGCTACACCTTC.

This clonotype occurred a few times. This sequence joins TRBV5-4 and TRBJ1-1; D unresolved. Per the germline V gene, CDR1 is SGHNT and CDR2 is YYREEE (reference sequence). V was shortened by 0 bases and J by 1 base, with 10 bases between the two germline ends. CDR3 length: 15 amino acids. This CDR3 reads CASSLASTGNTEAFF. In DNA form, the CDR3 reads TGTGCCAGCAGCTTGGCCTCAACCGGGAACACTGAAGCTTTCTTT.

This clonotype occurred a few times. The chain joins TRBV4-3 to TRBJ2-1, with D possibly being TRBD1 or TRBD2 (6 bases each). The V gene lost 4 bases and the J gene lost 6 bases, with 16 bases spanning the gap. In germline, CDR1 is LGHNA, CDR2 YSLEER. The CDR3 extends over 15 amino acids. CDR3 loop: CASSLLGGGFNEQFF. The CDR3 nucleotides are TGCGCCAGCAGCCTCCTAGGAGGGGGGTTCAATGAGCAGTTCTTC.

The CDR3 region is CASSLGGGLYNEQFF. Written as DNA, the CDR3 is TGCGCCAGCAGCTTGGGAGGGGGACTCTACAATGAGCAGTTCTTC. This rearrangement joins TRBV5-1 to TRBJ2-1; the D call may be TRBD1 or TRBD2 (6 bases each). The CDR3 is 15 amino acids. The germline CDR1 and CDR2 sequences are SGHRS and YFSETQ. Trimming left V 0 bases short and J 3 bases short, with 10 bases between.

This clonotype has a handful of counts. The chain couples TRBV7-9 to TRBJ1-3; perhaps TRBD1 as D (5 bases). Germline V CDR1 and CDR2: SEHNR, FQNEAQ (reference sequence). The CDR3 has 16 residues. Trimming removed 6 bases at V and 0 bases at J, with 15 bases between. CDR3 in DNA: TGTGCCAGCAGACGGGGAGACAGTAGCTCTGGAAACACCATATATTTT. It encodes CASRRGDSSSGNTIYF. The whole variable domain, filled in from reference TRBV7-9 and TRBJ1-3, reads DTGVSQNPRHKITKRGQNVTFRCDPISEHNRLYWYRQTLGQGPEFLTYFQNEAQLEKSRLLSDRFSAERPKGSFSTLEIQRTEQGDSAMYLCASRRGDSSSGNTIYFGEGSWLTVV.

CDR3 nucleotides: TGTGCCAGCAGCTTAGACGGGACCCCCGGCAATCAGCCCCAGCATTTT. Translating it yields CASSLDGTPGNQPQHF. The V call is TRBV7-3, the J call TRBJ1-5, with D possibly being TRBD1 (5 bases). Germline V gene lookup returns CDR1 SGHTA and CDR2 FQGTGA. V lost 2 bases and J 2 bases, leaving 13 bases between the germline ends. The CDR3 contains 16 residues.

The chain joins TRBV7-6 to TRBJ2-1; 11 bases agree with TRBD1. After removal of 1 base from V and 8 bases from J, the junction contained 10 bases not matched to a gene. Germline V lookup: CDR1 SGHVS, CDR2 FNYEAQ. CDR3 length: 17 amino acids. The CDR3 bases are TGTGCCAGCAGCTTAGGTCCGGACCCGGGACAGGGGGATGAGCAGTTCTTC. Its translation is CASSLGPDPGQGDEQFF.

V and J are TRBV30 and TRBJ2-7; possibly TRBD2 for D (5 bases). This CDR3 contains 13 residues. V lost 2 bases and J lost 2, with 10 bases in between. Germline CDR1 GTSNPN, CDR2 SVGIG (reference sequence). CDR3 coding DNA: TGTGCCTGGAGTTCCGAGGGCCCCTACGAGCAGTACTTC. This codes for CAWSSEGPYEQYF. Full variable domain (missing parts from reference TRBV30 and TRBJ2-7): SQTIHQWPATLVQPVGSPLSLECTVEGTSNPNLYWYRQAAGRGLQLLFYSVGIGQISSEVPQNLSASRPQDRQFILSSKKLLLSDSGFYLCAWSSEGPYEQYFGPGTRLTVT.

The chain employs TRBV29-1 and TRBJ2-3; maybe TRBD2 (5 bases). CDR3 length: 13 residues. Germline CDR1 SQVTM, CDR2 ANQGSEA. V was pared by 5 bases and J by 1 base, with 10 bases between. The CDR3 coding sequence is TGCAGCGTTTCGGGTAGCGGCACAGATACGCAGTATTTT. Amino acid sequence: CSVSGSGTDTQYF.

V and J are TRBV9 and TRBJ2-7; D possibly corresponds to TRBD1 (5 bases). Germline V gene lookup returns CDR1 SGDLS and CDR2 YYNGEE. This CDR3 has 14 amino acids. V dropped 0 bases and J dropped 2 bases, with 9 bases sitting between them. CDR3 sequence (DNA): TGTGCCAGCAGCGTAGCTCAGGGTCCCTACGAGCAGTACTTC. This translates into CASSVAQGPYEQYF.

This chain links TRBV7-9 with TRBJ2-1; 14 bases are shared with TRBD2. This CDR3 contains 22 residues. Germline CDR1 SEHNR, CDR2 FQNEAQ (reference sequence). With V trimmed by 2 bases and J by 4 bases, 19 bases remained unmatched. CDR3 DNA sequence: TGTGCCAGCAGCTTATCGGAACCTGATCCCTGGACTAGCGGGAGGCAATACAATGAGCAGTTCTTC. Its translation is CASSLSEPDPWTSGRQYNEQFF.

The chain combines TRBV28 with TRBJ2-5, with D hard to call. The CDR3 totals 13 residues. Trimming cost V 6 bases and J 1 base, with 9 bases left between them. Germline V CDR1 and CDR2: MDHEN, SYDVKM. The CDR3 nucleotides are TGTGCCAGCAGCCCCAGAGTCCAAGAGACCCAGTACTTC. This gives the protein CASSPRVQETQYF.

This clonotype occurred many times. One end of the junction is discordant with germline, which a read error may explain. V is TRBV5-1 and J is TRBJ1-1; D gene ambiguous. This CDR3 comprises 13 residues. CDR1 SGHRS and CDR2 YFSETQ come from the germline V gene. The CDR3 here is CASSLAGNTEAFF. The CDR3 DNA is TGTGCCAGCAGCTTAGCCGGGAACACTGAAGCTTTCTTT.

The rearrangement uses TRBV27 and TRBJ2-3; no clear D gene. Germline assignment: CDR1 MNHEY and CDR2 SMNVEV (reference sequence). The CDR3 extends over 13 amino acids. The ends were cut back, 4 bases at V and 5 bases at J, with 10 bases in the middle. The CDR3 loop is CASSSTVVDTQYF. CDR3 DNA: TGTGCCAGCAGTTCAACCGTAGTAGATACGCAGTATTTT.

The V and J genes are TRBV20-1 and TRBJ1-5; possibly TRBD1 for D (5 bases). The V end was cut by 6 bases, the J end by 1 base, with 16 bases between. Germline CDR1 reads DFQATT; CDR2 reads SNEGSKA (reference sequence). The CDR3 runs to 15 residues. The CDR3 protein is CSATLLAGSNQPQHF. The CDR3 nucleotides read TGCAGTGCCACCCTTTTAGCAGGGAGCAATCAGCCCCAGCATTTT.

This clonotype was recorded many times. V usage is TRBV5-1 and J usage is TRBJ2-1, with D hard to call. CDR1 is SGHRS, CDR2 YFSETQ, per germline. The CDR3 is made up of 13 amino acids. V shed 2 bases and J shed 4 bases, with 7 bases lying between them. The CDR3 bases are TGCGCCAGCAGCTTAGCCACTTACAATGAGCAGTTCTTC. Protein sequence: CASSLATYNEQFF.

In nucleotides, the CDR3 is TGTGCCAGCAGCCTGAGGACGGGCGATGGGCCCCAGCATTTT. Translation: CASSLRTGDGPQHF. V gene TRBV7-2 combines with J gene TRBJ1-5; no firm D call. V lost 5 bases to trimming and J lost 9 bases, with 17 bases between them. This CDR3 is built from 14 residues. The germline CDR1 and CDR2 sequences are SGHTA and FQGNSA.

This clonotype was seen a few times. The V gene is TRBV7-9, the J gene TRBJ1-2; possibly TRBD1 for D (6 bases). Germline assignment: CDR1 SEHNR and CDR2 FQNEAQ (reference sequence). Trimming took off 5 bases at V and 8 bases at J, with 18 bases between the two ends. The CDR3 totals 14 residues. In DNA form, the CDR3 reads TGTGCCAGCAGCGCTTCGCAGGGGAGGCAGGGCTACACCTTC. Translation gives CASSASQGRQGYTF.

This clonotype turned up a few times. The rearrangement joins TRBV6-2 or TRBV6-3 to TRBJ2-1, with D unresolved. Trimming left V 2 bases short and J 7 bases short, with 9 bases between. The CDR3 extends over 13 amino acids. The germline gives CDR1 MNHEY, CDR2 SVGEGT. The CDR3 bases are TGTGCCAGCAGTTACACCGCCGGGAATGAGCAGTTCTTC. It encodes CASSYTAGNEQFF.

The chain has TRBV9 and TRBJ1-2; D gene uncertain. The CDR3 loop spans 12 amino acids. V was cut by 4 bases and J by 6 bases, with 10 bases left in between. Germline V gene lookup returns CDR1 SGDLS and CDR2 YYNGEE. The CDR3 reads CASSPGGDGYTF. DNA for the CDR3: TGTGCCAGCAGCCCGGGAGGCGATGGCTACACCTTC. The variable domain in full, completed from reference TRBV9 and TRBJ1-2, reads DSGVTQTPKHLITATGQRVTLRCSPRSGDLSVYWYQQSLDQGLQFLIQYYNGEERAKGNILERFSAQQFPDLHSELNLSSLELGDSALYFCASSPGGDGYTFGSGTRLTVV.